A single sample is the source of the 21 T cell receptor beta chains below, sequenced in a study of T cell responses to AZD1222 COVID-19 vaccine. This table comes from immunoSEQ multiplex PCR, and its TCRdb copy is limited to in-frame clones, with some not included. The sample lists about 120,000 clones, 91% seen once, with roughly 5% in the top ten. The input for sequencing was peripheral blood, taken on day 0 of AZD1222 vaccination. Receptors were obtained from an adult in good health.

This chain joins TRBV9 and TRBJ1-4; weak D call: TRBD1 (5 bases). Looked up from germline, CDR1 is SGDLS and CDR2 is YYNGEE. Trimming left V 2 bases short and J 0 bases short, with 17 bases between. This CDR3 spans 18 amino acids. CDR3 protein: CASSVAQPKGATNEKLFF. CDR3 DNA sequence: TGTGCCAGCAGCGTGGCCCAACCTAAAGGGGCAACTAATGAAAAACTGTTTTTT.

This clone was detected only once. The V gene is TRBV9, the J gene TRBJ1-5; 10 bases fit TRBD1. The trim removed 3 bases at V and 8 bases at J, leaving 5 bases unmatched. The CDR3 runs 14 residues. Germline CDR1 is SGDLS and CDR2 is YYNGEE. The CDR3 spells CASSARDRGKPQHF. The DNA for the CDR3 is TGTGCCAGCAGCGCCCGGGACAGGGGCAAGCCCCAGCATTTT.

This rearrangement joins TRBV11-1 to TRBJ2-5, with D unresolved. The CDR3 runs 15 residues. The germline gives CDR1 SGHAT, CDR2 FQDESV (reference sequence). The ends were cut back, 5 bases at V and 1 base at J, with 14 bases in the middle. The DNA of the CDR3 is TGTGCCAGCAGCAGGAGCCCCGCGCTCCAAGAGACCCAGTACTTC. This gives the protein CASSRSPALQETQYF.

The J gene is TRBJ1-2, the V gene TRBV18; D gene uncertain. CDR1 KGHSH and CDR2 LQKENI come from the germline V gene. V was cut by 3 bases and J by 5 bases, with 16 bases left in between. This CDR3 spans 15 amino acids. The DNA of the CDR3 is TGTGCCAGCTCACCCTTGGCGGGAGCGGATTATGGCTACACCTTC. Its translation is CASSPLAGADYGYTF.

This clone was observed once. The gene calls are TRBV24-1 and TRBJ2-4; weak D call: TRBD1 (6 bases). The CDR3 runs 14 residues. Trimming cost V 5 bases and J 6 bases, with 13 bases left between them. In germline, CDR1 is KGHDR, CDR2 SFDVKD. CDR3: CATSGSGEGNIQYF. CDR3 nucleotide sequence: TGTGCCACCAGTGGTTCAGGGGAAGGAAACATTCAGTACTTC.

This chain uses TRBV6-4 with TRBJ2-3; D is ambiguous. Trimming pared 2 bases from V and 0 bases from J, leaving 12 bases between. CDR1 and CDR2 (germline): MRHNA, SNTAGT. CDR3 size: 16 residues. CDR3: CASSDIPQKSTDTQYF. CDR3 in DNA: TGTGCCAGCAGTGACATCCCACAAAAAAGCACAGATACGCAGTATTTT.

The gene calls are TRBV7-3 and TRBJ2-1, with D possibly TRBD2 on 6 matching bases. Germline loops: CDR1 SGHTA, CDR2 FQGTGA. The CDR3 has 16 amino acids. The V and J ends lost 5 bases and 2 bases respectively, with 16 bases between them. CDR3 nucleotides: TGTGCCAGCAGCCCGGTGATAGCGGTTACCTACAATGAGCAGTTCTTC. It specifies CASSPVIAVTYNEQFF.

This chain connects TRBV6-5 to TRBJ1-5, with D unclear. V was trimmed by 3 bases and J by 9 bases, leaving 12 bases between them. Germline V CDR1 and CDR2: MNHEY, SVGAGI. This CDR3 comprises 13 residues. The DNA for the CDR3 is TGTGCCAGCAGTTATTATCCCAATTCGCCCCAGCATTTT. Encoded protein: CASSYYPNSPQHF.

The rearrangement uses TRBV7-8 and TRBJ1-2; D call uncertain. Germline assignment: CDR1 SGHVS and CDR2 FQNEAQ. Trimming left V 3 bases short and J 4 bases short, with 9 bases between. CDR3 length: 13 residues. The DNA of the CDR3 is TGTGCCAGCAGCTTCCCGCCTGCCTATGGCTACACCTTC. Residues: CASSFPPAYGYTF.

The chain employs TRBV29-1 and TRBJ1-2; D unclear. CDR3 length: 12 residues. The V gene's germline CDR1 is SQVTM and CDR2 ANQGSEA. Trimming stripped 4 bases from V and 7 bases from J, with 13 bases between. The CDR3 loop is CSVVRLGSGYTF. In DNA, the CDR3 is TGCAGCGTTGTCAGACTGGGGAGTGGCTACACCTTC.

The chain links TRBV18 to TRBJ1-1; tentative D call: TRBD1 (6 bases). The germline V gene has CDR1 KGHSH and CDR2 LQKENI. The CDR3 consists of 13 residues. V was pared by 3 bases and J by 3 bases, with 8 bases between. CDR3 loop: CASSPPGDTEAFF. The CDR3 nucleotides are TGTGCCAGCTCACCGCCAGGGGACACTGAAGCTTTCTTT.

J is TRBJ1-1 and V is TRBV24-1; no firm D call. The germline gives CDR1 KGHDR, CDR2 SFDVKD. The CDR3 is 16 amino acids. V lost 0 bases, J lost 0 bases, and 10 bases lay in between. CDR3 residues: CATSDLLAGMNTEAFF. The CDR3 nucleotides read TGTGCCACCAGTGATTTGTTGGCGGGGATGAACACTGAAGCTTTCTTT.

The chain carries TRBV5-8 and TRBJ1-4; D possibly corresponds to TRBD1 (6 bases). Germline loops: CDR1 SGHTS, CDR2 YDEGEE. CDR3 length: 15 residues. Between the trimmed V and J ends, which lost 4 bases and 0 bases, there was a span of 10 bases. The DNA of the CDR3 is TGTGCCAGCAGCCCCCGGGACACAACTAATGAAAAACTGTTTTTT. Protein: CASSPRDTTNEKLFF. Supplemented by reference TRBV5-8 and TRBJ1-4, the full variable domain reads EAGVTQSPTHLIKTRGQQATLRCSPISGHTSVYWYQQALGLGLQFLLWYDEGEERNRGNFPPRFSGRQFPNYSSELNVNALELEDSALYLCASSPRDTTNEKLFFGSGTQLSVL.

V gene TRBV27 combines with J gene TRBJ1-5; TRBD1 might be the D (5 bases). The CDR3 has 14 amino acids. CDR1 and CDR2 (germline): MNHEY, SMNVEV (reference sequence). V was trimmed by 1 base and J by 5 bases, leaving 9 bases between them. CDR3 region: CASSLWGGDQPQHF. The CDR3 DNA reads TGTGCCAGCAGTTTATGGGGCGGAGATCAGCCCCAGCATTTT.

The chain combines TRBV28 with TRBJ1-6; D is uncertain. V was shortened by 1 base and J by 0 bases, with 16 bases between the two germline ends. The CDR3 sequence is 19 residues long. In germline, CDR1 is MDHEN, CDR2 SYDVKM. The CDR3 protein is CASSLSYRQTSSYNSPLHF. The CDR3 DNA is TGTGCCAGCAGTTTATCTTATCGGCAGACGAGCTCCTATAATTCACCCCTCCACTTT.

This chain joins TRBV29-1 and TRBJ1-6; D is possibly TRBD1 (5 bases). The germline CDR1 and CDR2 sequences are SQVTM and ANQGSEA. V was trimmed by 7 bases and J by 10 bases, leaving 20 bases between them. This CDR3 is built from 14 residues. For the CDR3, the DNA is TGCAGCGACCCGGGGGACGGCGAGAGGTCACCCCTCCACTTT. This gives the protein CSDPGDGERSPLHF.

The chain combines TRBV28 with TRBJ1-3; D perhaps matches TRBD1 (5 bases). CDR1 is MDHEN and CDR2 is SYDVKM in the germline V gene. The CDR3 covers 14 residues. V lost 5 bases and J lost 0, with 8 bases in between. For the CDR3, the DNA is TGTGCCAGCAGTACGGGGGGCTCTGGAAACACCATATATTTT. This codes for CASSTGGSGNTIYF.

As concerns this clone: Other nucleotide sequences from this sample produce the same CDR3. V usage is TRBV7-3 and J usage is TRBJ1-2; D not certain. CDR3 length: 12 residues. Germline CDR1 and CDR2: SGHTA and FQGTGA. V was shortened by 2 bases and J by 4 bases, with 5 bases between the two germline ends. CDR3 loop: CASSLDGYGYTF. The CDR3 bases are TGTGCCAGCAGCTTAGATGGCTATGGCTACACCTTC. The variable domain in full, completed from reference TRBV7-3 and TRBJ1-2, reads GAGVSQTPSNKVTEKGKYVELRCDPISGHTALYWYRQSLGQGPEFLIYFQGTGAADDSGLPNDRFFAVRPEGSVSTLKIQRTERGDSAVYLCASSLDGYGYTFGSGTRLTVV.

The rearrangement uses TRBV30 and TRBJ1-6; TRBD1 aligns across 8 bases. J gave up 9 bases and V 4 bases, and 11 bases lay outside the gene matches. The germline V gene has CDR1 GTSNPN and CDR2 SVGIG (reference sequence). The length of the CDR3 is 15 residues. The CDR3 here is CAWTPGQAKSSPLHF. The CDR3, as DNA: TGTGCCTGGACCCCGGGACAGGCAAAAAGTTCACCCCTCCACTTT.

The V gene is TRBV12-5, the J gene TRBJ2-2; perhaps TRBD1 as D (5 bases). In germline, CDR1 is LGHNT, CDR2 FRNRAP. The CDR3 has 13 amino acids. V was cut by 3 bases and J by 6 bases, with 8 bases left in between. Here the CDR3 reads CASGLGVAGELFF. The CDR3 coding sequence is TGTGCTAGTGGTTTAGGGGTGGCCGGGGAGCTGTTTTTT.

V usage is TRBV4-2 and J usage is TRBJ1-3, with D hard to call. The CDR3 extends over 16 amino acids. Trimming removed 5 bases from V and 0 bases from J, with 14 bases in between. Germline V CDR1 and CDR2: LGHNA, YNFKEQ. CDR3 bases: TGTGCCAGCAGCTCCTACAGCGGTAGCTCTGGAAACACCATATATTTT. This translates into CASSSYSGSSGNTIYF.